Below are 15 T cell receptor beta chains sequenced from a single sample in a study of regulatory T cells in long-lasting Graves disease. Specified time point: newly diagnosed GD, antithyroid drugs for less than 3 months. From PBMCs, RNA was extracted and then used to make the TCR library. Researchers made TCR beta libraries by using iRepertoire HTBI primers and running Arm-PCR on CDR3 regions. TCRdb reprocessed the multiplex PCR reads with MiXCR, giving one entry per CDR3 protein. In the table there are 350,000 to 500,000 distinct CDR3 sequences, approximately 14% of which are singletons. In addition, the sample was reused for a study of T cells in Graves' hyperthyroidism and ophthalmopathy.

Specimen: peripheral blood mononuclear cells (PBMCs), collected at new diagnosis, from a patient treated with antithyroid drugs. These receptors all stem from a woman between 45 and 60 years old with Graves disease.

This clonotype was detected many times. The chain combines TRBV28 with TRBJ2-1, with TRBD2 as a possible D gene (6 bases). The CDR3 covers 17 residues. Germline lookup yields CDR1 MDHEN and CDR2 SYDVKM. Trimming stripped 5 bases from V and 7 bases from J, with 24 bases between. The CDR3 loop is CASSNPLPGLGANEQFF. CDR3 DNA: TGTGCCAGCAGTAACCCCCTTCCGGGACTGGGTGCGAATGAGCAGTTCTTC.

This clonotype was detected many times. CDR3 coding DNA: TGTGCCAGCAGCTTCCAAGGCGGGGGGTACAACGAGCAGTACTTC. This translates into CASSFQGGGYNEQYF. This chain links TRBV7-2 with TRBJ2-7, with 8 bases lining up with TRBD2. The CDR3 covers 15 residues. Germline-derived CDR1 and CDR2 are SGHTA and FQGNSA. With 3 bases clipped from V and 5 bases from J, the junction kept 9 bases outside the gene matches.

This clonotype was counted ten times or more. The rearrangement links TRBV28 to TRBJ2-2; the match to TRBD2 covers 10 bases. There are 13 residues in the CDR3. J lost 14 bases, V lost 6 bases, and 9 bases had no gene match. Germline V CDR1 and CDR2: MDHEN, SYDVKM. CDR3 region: CASRLAGEGILFF. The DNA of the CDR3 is TGTGCCAGCAGGCTAGCGGGAGAAGGAATCCTGTTTTTT.

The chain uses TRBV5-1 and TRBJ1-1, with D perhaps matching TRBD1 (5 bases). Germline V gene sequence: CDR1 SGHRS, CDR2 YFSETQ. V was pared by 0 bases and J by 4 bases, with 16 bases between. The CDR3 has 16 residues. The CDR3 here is CASSLVMGGSITEAFF. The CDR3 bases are TGCGCCAGCAGCTTGGTCATGGGGGGGTCGATCACTGAAGCTTTCTTT.

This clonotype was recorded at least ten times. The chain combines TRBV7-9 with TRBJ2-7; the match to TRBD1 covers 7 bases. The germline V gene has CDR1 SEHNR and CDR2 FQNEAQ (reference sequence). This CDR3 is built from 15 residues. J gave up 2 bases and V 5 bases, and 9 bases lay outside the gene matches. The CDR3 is CASSVGQVGAYEQYF. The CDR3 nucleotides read TGTGCCAGCAGCGTCGGACAGGTTGGCGCCTACGAGCAGTACTTC.

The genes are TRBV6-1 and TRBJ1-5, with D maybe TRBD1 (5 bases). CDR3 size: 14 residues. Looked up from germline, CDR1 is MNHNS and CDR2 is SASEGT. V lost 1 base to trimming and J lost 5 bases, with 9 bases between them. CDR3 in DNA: TGTGCCAGCAGTGAAGGGGGGTGGCATCAGCCCCAGCATTTT. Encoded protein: CASSEGGWHQPQHF.

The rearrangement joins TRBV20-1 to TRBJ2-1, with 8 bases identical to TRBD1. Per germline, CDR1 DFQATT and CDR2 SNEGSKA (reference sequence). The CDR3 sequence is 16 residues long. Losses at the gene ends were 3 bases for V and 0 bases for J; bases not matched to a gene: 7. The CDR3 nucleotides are TGCAGTGCTAGGGACAGGGAGGCCTACTCCTACAATGAGCAGTTCTTC. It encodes CSARDREAYSYNEQFF.

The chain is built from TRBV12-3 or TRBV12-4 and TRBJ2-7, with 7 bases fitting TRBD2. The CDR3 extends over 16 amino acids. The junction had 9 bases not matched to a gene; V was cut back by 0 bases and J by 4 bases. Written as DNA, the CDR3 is TGTGCCAGCAGTTTAGCGGGAGGGCCCAGCGCTTACGAGCAGTACTTC. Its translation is CASSLAGGPSAYEQYF.

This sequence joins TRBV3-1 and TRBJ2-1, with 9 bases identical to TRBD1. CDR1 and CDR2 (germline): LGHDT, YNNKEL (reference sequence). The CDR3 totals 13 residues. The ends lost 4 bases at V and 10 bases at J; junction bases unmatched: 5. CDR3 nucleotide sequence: TGTGCCAGCAGCCGACAGGGGGTATACGAGCAGTTCTTC. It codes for CASSRQGVYEQFF.

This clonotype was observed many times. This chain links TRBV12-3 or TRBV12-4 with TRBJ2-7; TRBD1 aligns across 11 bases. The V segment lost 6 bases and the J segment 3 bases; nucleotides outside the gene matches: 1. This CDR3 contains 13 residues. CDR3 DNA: TGTGCCAGCAGCGGGACAGGGGGCTACGAGCAGTACTTC. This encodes CASSGTGGYEQYF.

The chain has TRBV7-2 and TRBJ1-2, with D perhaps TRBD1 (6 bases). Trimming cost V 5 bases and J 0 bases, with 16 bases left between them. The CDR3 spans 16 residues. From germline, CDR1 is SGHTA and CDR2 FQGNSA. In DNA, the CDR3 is TGTGCCAGCAGCCGAAGGGGGGGGGCAGCTAACTATGGCTACACCTTC. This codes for CASSRRGGAANYGYTF.

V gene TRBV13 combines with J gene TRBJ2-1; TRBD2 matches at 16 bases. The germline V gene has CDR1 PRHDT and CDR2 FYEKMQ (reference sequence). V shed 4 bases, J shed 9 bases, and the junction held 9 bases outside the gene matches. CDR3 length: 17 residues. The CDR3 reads CASSSASGTSGGGEQFF. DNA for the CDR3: TGTGCCAGCAGCTCCGCCTCCGGGACTAGCGGGGGGGGTGAGCAGTTCTTC.

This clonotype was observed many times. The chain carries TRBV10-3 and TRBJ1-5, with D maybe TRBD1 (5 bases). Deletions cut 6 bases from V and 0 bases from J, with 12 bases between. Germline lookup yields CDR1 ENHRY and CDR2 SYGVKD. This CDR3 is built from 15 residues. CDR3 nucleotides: TGTGCCATCAGGTCCTCGGGGGATAGCAATCAGCCCCAGCATTTT. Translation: CAIRSSGDSNQPQHF.

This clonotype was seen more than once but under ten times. DNA of the CDR3: TGCGCCAGCAGCTCGACAGGGATCTCTGGAAACACCATATATTTT. Its translation is CASSSTGISGNTIYF. The rearrangement uses TRBV5-1 and TRBJ1-3; 7 bases align to TRBD1. The CDR3 sequence is 15 residues long. CDR1 is SGHRS, CDR2 YFSETQ, per germline. V shed 3 bases and J 0 bases; nucleotides not matched to a gene: 3.

CDR3 DNA: TGTGCCAGCCGGGAGGGGGCCCACTACGAGCAGTACTTC. This translates into CASREGAHYEQYF. This chain joins TRBV6-2 or TRBV6-3 and TRBJ2-3; maybe TRBD2 (8 bases). The DNA matches TRBJ2-7 better at its end, which makes the J call doubtful. The CDR3 has 13 amino acids. Germline V lookup: CDR1 MNHEY, CDR2 SVGEGT.